Each of the 18 T cell receptor beta chains below was sequenced from the same sample in a study of blood T cells in healthy people across ages. The authors ran a second PCR of about 7 to 11 cycles using a sample-barcoded 5' primer and a J-beta primer mix. Via MiXCR, TCRdb re-called the 5' RACE reads, giving one row per CDR3 protein. The sample includes fewer than 2 million distinct CDR3 sequences, around 42% of them seen just once. The sample taken for sequencing was blood. Receptors were obtained from a human donor in good health.

The CDR3 loop reads CASSLEVGAAMPSYEQYF. CDR3 in DNA: TGTGCCAGCAGTTTAGAGGTGGGGGCAGCGATGCCCTCCTACGAGCAGTACTTC. The chain is built from TRBV12-3 or TRBV12-4 and TRBJ2-7; TRBD1 is a possible D gene (6 bases). V was cut by 1 base and J by 0 bases, with 19 bases left in between. This CDR3 region has 18 residues.

This clonotype was picked up a small number of times. J is TRBJ2-1 and V is TRBV20-1, with a weak D call TRBD2 (6 bases). CDR1 and CDR2 (germline): DFQATT, SNEGSKA (reference sequence). The CDR3 sequence is 15 residues long. V lost 4 bases to trimming and J lost 4 bases, with 17 bases between them. CDR3 in amino acids: CSATPFSGAYNEQFF. The CDR3 DNA reads TGCAGTGCTACCCCGTTTAGCGGAGCTTACAATGAGCAGTTCTTC.

The chain links TRBV7-3 to TRBJ1-1, with 9 bases aligning to TRBD1. Germline V lookup: CDR1 SGHTA, CDR2 FQGTGA. The J segment lost 6 bases and the V segment lost 5 bases, leaving 16 bases of the junction unmatched. This CDR3 contains 17 residues. The CDR3: CASSPTPPGQGIPEAFF. The DNA for the CDR3 is TGTGCCAGCAGCCCCACGCCTCCTGGACAGGGGATACCTGAAGCTTTCTTT.

The CDR3 sequence is CASSRWATSGGDTDTQYF. The DNA for the CDR3 is TGCGCCAGCAGCCGTTGGGCGACTAGCGGGGGGGATACAGATACGCAGTATTTT. The chain employs TRBV5-1 and TRBJ2-3; 14 bases are shared with TRBD2. V shed 4 bases, J shed 3 bases, and the junction held 10 bases outside the gene matches. Germline CDR1 and CDR2: SGHRS and YFSETQ. This CDR3 has 18 residues.

The table lists this clonotype with a few counts. The genes are TRBV7-8 and TRBJ2-7; 7 nucleotides line up with TRBD1. J gave up 3 bases and V 0 bases, and 8 bases lay outside the gene matches. Germline CDR1 SGHVS, CDR2 FQNEAQ. CDR3 length: 16 residues. The CDR3 is CASSLAGGQVGYEQYF. The CDR3 DNA reads TGTGCCAGCAGCTTAGCAGGAGGACAGGTGGGCTACGAGCAGTACTTC.

The J gene is TRBJ1-1, the V gene TRBV20-1; D is uncertain. CDR3 size: 14 residues. CDR1 is DFQATT, CDR2 SNEGSKA, per germline (reference sequence). V was trimmed by 1 base and J by 6 bases, leaving 15 bases between them. CDR3 loop: CSARVSRGVSEAFF. The DNA of the CDR3 is TGCAGTGCTAGAGTATCGCGGGGAGTCTCTGAAGCTTTCTTT.

This clonotype was picked up a small number of times. This rearrangement joins TRBV7-9 to TRBJ1-2; D unresolved. CDR3 length: 15 residues. Germline lookup yields CDR1 SEHNR and CDR2 FQNEAQ (reference sequence). Trimming pared 4 bases from V and 4 bases from J, leaving 16 bases between. CDR3 nucleotide sequence: TGTGCCAGCAGCTCCACCGCGTCAGAGGCCTATGGCTACACCTTC. It translates to CASSSTASEAYGYTF.

This clonotype was counted a few times. This chain connects TRBV10-3 to TRBJ2-3, with D possibly matching TRBD1 (5 bases). V lost 4 bases to trimming and J lost 2 bases, with 13 bases between them. Per germline, CDR1 ENHRY and CDR2 SYGVKD. The CDR3 extends over 15 amino acids. The CDR3 reads CAISGKGSNTDTQYF. The CDR3 region has the DNA TGTGCCATCAGTGGGAAGGGGTCCAACACAGATACGCAGTATTTT.

V and J are TRBV27 and TRBJ2-1, with TRBD1 identical over 7 bases. Per the germline V gene, CDR1 is MNHEY and CDR2 is SMNVEV (reference sequence). V was clipped by 5 bases and J by 1 base; unmatched bases: 8. This CDR3 spans 16 amino acids. DNA of the CDR3: TGTGCCAGCAGTCCCCCTAAACAGGGGTCCTACAATGAGCAGTTCTTC. It specifies CASSPPKQGSYNEQFF.

The CDR3 DNA follows: TGTGCCAGCAGCAACCCGGGGGGGCATCAGCCCCAGCATTTT. Translated, it gives CASSNPGGHQPQHF. V is TRBV7-2 and J is TRBJ1-5, with D tentatively TRBD1 (6 bases). CDR1 is SGHTA and CDR2 is FQGNSA in the germline V gene. The CDR3 extends over 14 amino acids. Trimming pared 5 bases from V and 5 bases from J, leaving 13 bases between.

This chain connects TRBV7-2 to TRBJ2-1; 8 nucleotides line up with TRBD2. CDR3 length equals 14 residues. The V gene's germline CDR1 is SGHTA and CDR2 FQGNSA. Losses at the gene ends were 1 base for V and 12 bases for J; bases not matched to a gene: 8. CDR3 residues: CASSLDGVAGSQFF. The CDR3, as DNA: TGTGCCAGCAGCTTAGATGGGGTAGCGGGATCGCAGTTCTTC.

The rearrangement uses TRBV20-1 and TRBJ2-2, with TRBD2 matching 10 bases. This CDR3 has 14 residues. CDR1 is DFQATT, CDR2 SNEGSKA, per germline (reference sequence). Losses at the gene ends were 6 bases for V and 4 bases for J; bases not matched to a gene: 5. This CDR3 reads CSATSGAITGELFF. The CDR3 nucleotides are TGCAGTGCAACTAGCGGGGCGATCACCGGGGAGCTGTTTTTT.

This clonotype was counted only a few times. The V call is TRBV30, the J call TRBJ1-4, with D hard to call. Between the trimmed V and J ends, which lost 3 bases and 8 bases, there was a span of 7 bases. Looked up from germline, CDR1 is GTSNPN and CDR2 is SVGIG (reference sequence). The CDR3 loop spans 11 amino acids. CDR3 bases: TGTGCCTGGAGCGGGAGAGAAAAACTGTTTTTT. It specifies CAWSGREKLFF.

About this clonotype itself: One end of the junction is discordant with germline, which a read error may explain. The chain is built from TRBV12-3 or TRBV12-4 and TRBJ1-5; a possible D gene is TRBD1 (6 bases). The CDR3 is 15 amino acids. The CDR3 DNA reads as TGTGCCAACAGTTATAGGGGGGAGGGCAATCAGCCCCAGCATTTT. Translation gives CANSYRGEGNQPQHF.

The chain links TRBV6-2 or TRBV6-3 to TRBJ2-1, with 16 positions matching TRBD2. This CDR3 has 20 residues. Germline CDR1 is MNHEY and CDR2 is SVGEGT. J lost 0 bases, V lost 6 bases, and 11 bases had no gene match. The CDR3 sequence: CASRNPGLAGGASSYNEQFF. The CDR3 DNA follows: TGTGCCAGCAGGAATCCGGGACTAGCGGGGGGGGCAAGCTCCTACAATGAGCAGTTCTTC.

As DNA, the CDR3 is TGCGCCAGCAGCTTGGTGTCCGGGGGCGGTGAAAAACTGTTTTTT. Translation: CASSLVSGGGEKLFF. This rearrangement joins TRBV5-1 to TRBJ1-4; possible D gene TRBD1, 6 bases. This CDR3 is 15 amino acids long. V dropped 0 bases and J dropped 7 bases, with 13 bases sitting between them. Germline-derived CDR1 and CDR2 are SGHRS and YFSETQ.

V gene TRBV19 combines with J gene TRBJ2-1; 12 bases are shared with TRBD1. CDR1 LNHDA and CDR2 SQIVND come from the germline V gene (reference sequence). The CDR3 spans 20 residues. J gave up 0 bases and V 9 bases, and 18 bases lay outside the gene matches. CDR3 amino acids: CARTYRDRGLRVSSYNEQFF. CDR3 bases: TGTGCCAGAACCTACCGGGACAGGGGGCTAAGAGTGTCCTCCTACAATGAGCAGTTCTTC.

This sequence joins TRBV9 and TRBJ2-7; D remains unclear. V shed 0 bases and J shed 3 bases, with 10 bases lying between them. This CDR3 comprises 14 residues. Germline V lookup: CDR1 SGDLS, CDR2 YYNGEE. The CDR3 region is CASSVEPLDYEQYF. CDR3 nucleotides: TGTGCCAGCAGCGTAGAACCCTTAGACTACGAGCAGTACTTC. The entire variable domain, with the rest obtained from reference TRBV9 and TRBJ2-7, is as follows: DSGVTQTPKHLITATGQRVTLRCSPRSGDLSVYWYQQSLDQGLQFLIQYYNGEERAKGNILERFSAQQFPDLHSELNLSSLELGDSALYFCASSVEPLDYEQYFGPGTRLTVT.